The TCR beta chain under discussion was sequenced for a study of PD-1 blockade in classical Hodgkin lymphoma. Broader study findings: Compared with baseline, CD4+ but not CD8+ TCR diversity had risen significantly by C4D1. Reports indicated that newly diagnosed patients had lower baseline TCR diversity than healthy donors did. Newly diagnosed patients and complete responders had comparable diversity at baseline.

As concerns this clone: Its cognate antigen is unknown.

Germline V lookup: CDR1 GTSNPN, CDR2 SVGIG (reference sequence). V dropped 4 bases and J dropped 7 bases, with 16 bases sitting between them. This CDR3 contains 13 residues. Sequencing was performed with immunoSEQ multiplex PCR; in TCRdb, only in-frame clones are kept and a portion is missing. Of nearly 55,000 clones listed, around 85% were seen once; the top ten hold 16%. Brentuximab vedotin exposure varied, and every patient relapsed after autologous stem cell transplantation. The source of this sequence is a human donor with classical Hodgkin lymphoma. This chain links TRBV30 with TRBJ2-5; D is perhaps TRBD1 (6 bases). This sample comprised peripheral blood mononuclear cells (PBMCs), obtained at baseline. CDR3 region: CAWTDRFVLTQYF. The CDR3 DNA sequence: TGTGCCTGGACCGACAGGTTCGTTTTGACCCAGTACTTC.